The rows below give T cell receptor beta chains drawn from one sample of a study of blood T cell repertoires in COVID-19. This table comes from immunoSEQ multiplex PCR, and its TCRdb copy is limited to in-frame clones, with some not included. The sample carries roughly 350,000 clones, 85% to 90% recorded once. Sample: peripheral blood. All receptors come from a woman aged 45 to 65 with COVID-19, enrolled during active disease. The CDR3 runs from the conserved cysteine through the conserved F or W. The D gene is left open where the match is weak. Clone size, where shown, is once, few, many, or a class for clones that have expanded.

NA | TRBJ1-1 | TRBV25-1 | TRBD1 | CASRRSQGADEAFF | TGTGCCAGCAGAAGATCACAGGGGGCTGATGAAGCTTTCTTT
once | TRBJ1-2 | TRBV7-5 | NA | CVRSLDDRGSLANYGYTF | TGTGTCAGAAGCTTAGACGACAGGGGTAGCTTAGCTAACTATGGCTACACCTTC
NA | TRBJ1-4 | TRBV5-6 | TRBD1 | CASSLRGQAFVPAEKLFF | TGTGCCAGCAGCTTGCGCGGACAGGCCTTTGTCCCGGCTGAAAAACTGTTTTTT
NA | TRBJ2-1 | TRBV18 | NA | CASSALLKSYNEQFF | TGTGCCAGCTCAGCGCTTCTAAAATCCTACAATGAGCAGTTCTTC
once | TRBJ1-5 | TRBV2 | NA | CASSEWGGGQPQHF | TGTGCCAGCAGCGAATGGGGGGGCGGACAGCCCCAGCATTTT
NA | TRBJ1-1 | TRBV24-1 | TRBD1 | CATSDSRQGARRAFF | TGTGCCACCAGCGATTCAAGACAGGGGGCTCGGAGGGCTTTCTTT
NA | TRBJ2-7 | TRBV18 | TRBD2 | CASSQWTSGPSYEQYF | TGTGCCAGCTCTCAGTGGACTAGCGGGCCTTCCTACGAGCAGTACTTC
NA | TRBJ1-2 | TRBV25-1 | TRBD1 | CASSEPLTQGARGYTF | TGTGCCAGCAGTGAACCGCTTACACAGGGGGCGCGAGGCTACACCTTC
NA | TRBJ2-1 | TRBV11-2 | NA | CASSRSIEQFF | TGTGCCAGCAGCCGGTCCATTGAGCAGTTCTTC
once | TRBJ2-3 | TRBV23-1 | NA | CGFGGKGTDTQYF | TGCGGCTTCGGCGGGAAAGGCACAGATACGCAGTATTTT
NA | TRBJ1-1 | TRBV2 | NA | CASYTGKVPEAFF | TGTGCCAGCTATACAGGGAAGGTACCTGAAGCTTTCTTT